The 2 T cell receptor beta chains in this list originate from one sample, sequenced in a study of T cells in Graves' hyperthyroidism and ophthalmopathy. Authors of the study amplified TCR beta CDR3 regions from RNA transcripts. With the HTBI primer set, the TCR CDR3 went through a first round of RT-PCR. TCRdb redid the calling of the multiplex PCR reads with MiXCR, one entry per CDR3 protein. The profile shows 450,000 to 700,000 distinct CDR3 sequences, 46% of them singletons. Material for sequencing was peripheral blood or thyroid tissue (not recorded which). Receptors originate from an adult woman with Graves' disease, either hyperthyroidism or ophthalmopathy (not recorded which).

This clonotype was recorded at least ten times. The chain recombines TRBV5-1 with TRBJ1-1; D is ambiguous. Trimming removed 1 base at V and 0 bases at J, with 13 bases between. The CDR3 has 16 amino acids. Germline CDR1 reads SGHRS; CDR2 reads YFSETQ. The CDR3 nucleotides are TGCGCCAGCAGCTTGTCAGTTTTAGGCATGAACACTGAAGCTTTCTTT. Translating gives CASSLSVLGMNTEAFF.

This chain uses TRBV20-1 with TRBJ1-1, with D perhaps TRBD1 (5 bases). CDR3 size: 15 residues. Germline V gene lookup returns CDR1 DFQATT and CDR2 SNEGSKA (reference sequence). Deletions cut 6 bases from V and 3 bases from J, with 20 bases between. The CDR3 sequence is CSATDSHGLYTEAFF. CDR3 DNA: TGCAGTGCAACCGACAGCCACGGGTTGTACACTGAAGCTTTCTTT.